This paragraph covers one TCR beta chain sequence. Its antigen is not identified. Only in-frame clones appear in the TCRdb table, and some are missing; sequencing was by immunoSEQ multiplex PCR. Here the sample spans about 110,000 clones, 85% to 95% being singletons. This entry is derived from a study of graft-versus-host responses after intestinal transplantation. Study summary: Anti-thymocyte globulin induction, then tacrolimus and steroids for around 3 years, went to all recipients. Study-wide points: Early after transplant, HvG declines were associated with peak levels of circulating GvH clones. Allografts of one patient group, those with graft-donor T cell macrochimerism, had high graft-versus-host to host-versus-graft clonal ratios.

The TCR was taken from a human donor who was the organ donor for an intestinal transplant. Sequenced material: unstimulated CD8+ T cells sorted from spleen or lymph node cells, taken before transplant.

As DNA, the CDR3 is TGTGCCAGCCCGGGGGCGGCACGGCTGGGACGAGGACAGGGGAGCTGTGGCTACACCTTC. Translation: CASPGAARLGRGQGSCGYTF. This chain joins TRBV9 and TRBJ1-2; 9 bases are a match to TRBD1. CDR1 is SGDLS and CDR2 is YYNGEE in the germline V gene. V lost 7 bases, J lost 7 bases, and 29 bases stayed unmatched. CDR3 length equals 20 residues. Full variable domain (remainder filled in from reference TRBV9 and TRBJ1-2): DSGVTQTPKHLITATGQRVTLRCSPRSGDLSVYWYQQSLDQGLQFLIQYYNGEERAKGNILERFSAQQFPDLHSELNLSSLELGDSALYFCASPGAARLGRGQGSCGYTFGSGTRLTVV.